This T cell receptor beta chain originates from a study of T cell responses to AZD1222 COVID-19 vaccine. Study-level results: Sampling captured repertoires only after the peak T cell response.

This CDR3 has 15 residues. Germline CDR1 MNHNS, CDR2 SASEGT. V was shortened by 0 bases and J by 0 bases, with 8 bases between the two germline ends. Remarks on this clone: Its antigen remains unidentified.

Profiled with immunoSEQ multiplex PCR; TCRdb holds only in-frame clones, not every one. The table includes 150,000 to 200,000 clones, approximately 89% detected once. The receptor was isolated from an adult who received the AZD1222 COVID-19 vaccine. The rearrangement uses TRBV6-1 and TRBJ1-1; no clear D gene. Sequenced here: peripheral blood, sampled 28 days after the second AZD1222 dose. The CDR3: CASSEAQRMNTEAFF. The CDR3 bases are TGTGCCAGCAGTGAAGCGCAACGGATGAACACTGAAGCTTTCTTT.